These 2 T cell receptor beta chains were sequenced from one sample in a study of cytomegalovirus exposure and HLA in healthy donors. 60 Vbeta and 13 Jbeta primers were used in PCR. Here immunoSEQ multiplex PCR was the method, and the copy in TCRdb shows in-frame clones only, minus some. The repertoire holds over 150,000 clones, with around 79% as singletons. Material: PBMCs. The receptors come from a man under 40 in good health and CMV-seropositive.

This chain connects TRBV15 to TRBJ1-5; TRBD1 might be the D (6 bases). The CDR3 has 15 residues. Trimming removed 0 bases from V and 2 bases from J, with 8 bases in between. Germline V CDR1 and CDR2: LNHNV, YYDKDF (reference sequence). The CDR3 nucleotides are TGTGCCACCAGCAGAGAGGGGGCTGGCAATCAGCCCCAGCATTTT. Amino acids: CATSREGAGNQPQHF.

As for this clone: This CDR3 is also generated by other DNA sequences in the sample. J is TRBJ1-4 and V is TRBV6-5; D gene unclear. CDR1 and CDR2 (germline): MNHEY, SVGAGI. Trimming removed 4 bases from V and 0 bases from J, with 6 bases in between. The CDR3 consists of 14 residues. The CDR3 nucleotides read TGTGCCAGCAGTTCGTCCGCAACTAATGAAAAACTGTTTTTT. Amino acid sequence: CASSSSATNEKLFF.